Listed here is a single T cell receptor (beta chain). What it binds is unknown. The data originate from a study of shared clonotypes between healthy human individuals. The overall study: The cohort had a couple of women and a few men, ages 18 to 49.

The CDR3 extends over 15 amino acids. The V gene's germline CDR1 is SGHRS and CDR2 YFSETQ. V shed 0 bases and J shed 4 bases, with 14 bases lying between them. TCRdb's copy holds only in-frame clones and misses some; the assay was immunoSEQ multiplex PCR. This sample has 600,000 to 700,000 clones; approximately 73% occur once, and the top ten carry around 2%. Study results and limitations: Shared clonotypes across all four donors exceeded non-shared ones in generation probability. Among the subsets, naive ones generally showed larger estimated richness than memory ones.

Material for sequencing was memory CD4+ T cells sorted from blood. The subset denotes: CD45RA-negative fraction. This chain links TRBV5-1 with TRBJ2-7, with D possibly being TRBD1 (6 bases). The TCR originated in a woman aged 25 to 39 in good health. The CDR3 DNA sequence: TGCGCCAGCAGCTTGGGTCCAGGGGTATATTACGAGCAGTACTTC. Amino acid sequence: CASSLGPGVYYEQYF.